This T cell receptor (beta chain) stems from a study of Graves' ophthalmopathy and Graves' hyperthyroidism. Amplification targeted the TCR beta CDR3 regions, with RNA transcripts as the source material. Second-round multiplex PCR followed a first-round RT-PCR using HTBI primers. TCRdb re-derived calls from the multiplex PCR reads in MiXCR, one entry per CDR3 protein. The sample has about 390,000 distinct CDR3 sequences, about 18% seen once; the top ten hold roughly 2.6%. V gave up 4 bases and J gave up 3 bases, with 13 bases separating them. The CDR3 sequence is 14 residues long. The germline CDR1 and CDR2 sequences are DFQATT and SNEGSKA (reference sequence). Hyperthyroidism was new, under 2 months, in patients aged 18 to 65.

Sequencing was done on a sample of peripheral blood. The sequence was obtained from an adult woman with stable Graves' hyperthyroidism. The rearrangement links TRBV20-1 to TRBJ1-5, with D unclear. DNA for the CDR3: TGCAGTGCTACCTCTCCCGAAATCAATCAGCCCCAGCATTTT. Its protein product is CSATSPEINQPQHF.